What follows are 26 T cell receptor beta chains derived from one specimen sequenced in a study of blood T cell repertoires in COVID-19 (dated by TCRdb to 2018 to 2021). The method behind the library was the immunoSEQ multiplex PCR assay. TCRdb obtained this table from immuneACCESS and retained in-frame rearrangements with V and J assigned. These tables miss some clones; where compared with another copy, unresolved V genes account for less than half of the shortfall, and the remainder is unexplained. The sample includes about 100,000 clones, with about 85% observed a single time. The leading ten clones occupy 1.5% to 2% of the sample. Sequenced sample: peripheral blood. Receptors originate from a woman in her seventies with active or convalescent COVID-19.

V gene TRBV6-5 combines with J gene TRBJ1-1; D is undetermined. The CDR3 length is 15 residues. Trimming took 0 bases from V and 0 from J, leaving 8 bases between them. Germline CDR1 and CDR2: MNHEY and SVGAGI. CDR3 protein: CASSYSANLNTEAFF. The CDR3 region has the DNA TGTGCCAGCAGTTACTCTGCCAACTTGAACACTGAAGCTTTCTTT.

This clone has only one observation. This chain joins TRBV15 and TRBJ1-3, with 7 bases matching TRBD1. CDR3 length: 17 residues. V lost 6 bases, J lost 0 bases, and 11 bases stayed unmatched. The V gene's germline CDR1 is LNHNV and CDR2 YYDKDF (reference sequence). The CDR3 spells CATRRSGTASSGNTIYF. CDR3 sequence (DNA): TGTGCCACCAGGAGATCCGGGACAGCGAGCTCTGGAAACACCATATATTTT.

The chain carries TRBV3-1 (or the pseudogene TRBV3-2) and TRBJ1-1; no definite D call. This CDR3 has 16 residues. V was clipped by 2 bases and J by 5 bases, with 18 bases between them. Germline V gene data show CDR1 as LGHDT and CDR2 as YNNKEL (reference sequence). The CDR3 nucleotides are TGTGCCAGCAGCCAAAACCACCCAACACCCTTTACTGAAGCTTTCTTT. Residues: CASSQNHPTPFTEAFF.

This chain joins TRBV2 and TRBJ2-7, with TRBD1 matching over 11 bases. The CDR3 covers 12 residues. The V and J ends lost 11 bases and 6 bases, in that order; junction bases with no gene match: 6. Germline assignment: CDR1 SNHLY and CDR2 FYNNEI. As DNA, the CDR3 is TGTGCCGGAGGGACAGGGGGAGGCGAGCAGTACTTC. Amino acids: CAGGTGGGEQYF.

The rearrangement uses TRBV28 and TRBJ2-7, with TRBD2 identical over 7 bases. J was trimmed by 0 bases and V by 4 bases; bases with no gene match: 3. CDR3 length: 14 amino acids. In germline, CDR1 is MDHEN, CDR2 SYDVKM. For the CDR3, the DNA is TGTGCCAGCAGTTATGGACTAGTCTCCTACGAGCAGTACTTC. Residues: CASSYGLVSYEQYF.

The chain links TRBV7-8 to TRBJ2-3; TRBD2 agrees at 8 bases. The CDR3 is 15 residues long. Germline trimming cut 5 bases from V and 2 bases from J; bases unmatched to any gene: 6. CDR1 and CDR2 from the germline V gene are SGHVS and FQNEAQ. The CDR3 bases are TGTGCCAGCAGCGGAGCGGGGGCGAACACAGATACGCAGTATTTT. It specifies CASSGAGANTDTQYF.

The V call is TRBV7-9, the J call TRBJ1-2, with TRBD1 matching over 10 bases. Germline V gene sequence: CDR1 SEHNR, CDR2 FQNEAQ (reference sequence). The CDR3 spans 17 residues. After removal of 5 bases from V and 5 bases from J, the junction contained 14 bases not matched to a gene. The CDR3 DNA follows: TGTGCCAGCAGCGCAGGGACAGGGGTTCTACCCCGTTATGGCTACACCTTC. Its protein is CASSAGTGVLPRYGYTF.

The V gene is TRBV15, the J gene TRBJ2-1; the D is unclear. Germline V gives CDR1 LNHNV, CDR2 YYDKDF (reference sequence). The CDR3 extends over 15 amino acids. Trimming took 0 bases from V and 4 from J, leaving 10 bases between them. The CDR3: CATSRDSGAYNEQFF. For the CDR3, the DNA is TGTGCCACCAGCAGAGATTCGGGTGCGTACAATGAGCAGTTCTTC.

J is TRBJ2-5 and V is TRBV11-3; tentative D call: TRBD1 (6 bases). Germline CDR1 SGHNT, CDR2 YENEEA. The CDR3 is 13 amino acids. V was trimmed by 5 bases and J by 4 bases, leaving 11 bases between them. The CDR3 sequence: CASSEGVRETQYF. In DNA form, the CDR3 reads TGTGCCAGCAGCGAGGGGGTCCGAGAGACCCAGTACTTC.

CDR3 bases: TGTGCCAGCAGTTTATTGGGGCAGGGCCGTGAAAAACTGTTTTTT. It codes for CASSLLGQGREKLFF. The V and J genes are TRBV28 and TRBJ1-4; the D gene is possibly TRBD1 (5 bases). The CDR3 extends over 15 amino acids. The germline gives CDR1 MDHEN, CDR2 SYDVKM. V was shortened by 1 base and J by 7 bases, with 13 bases between the two germline ends. Drawing the rest from reference TRBV28 and TRBJ1-4, the complete variable domain is DVKVTQSSRYLVKRTGEKVFLECVQDMDHENMFWYRQDPGLGLRLIYFSYDVKMKEKGDIPEGYSVSREKKERFSLILESASTNQTSMYLCASSLLGQGREKLFFGSGTQLSVL.

In regard to this clone: Within the sample, other DNA sequences also encode this same CDR3. The V and J genes are TRBV7-9 and TRBJ1-2, with D hard to call. Germline V lookup: CDR1 SEHNR, CDR2 FQNEAQ (reference sequence). The CDR3 extends over 13 amino acids. V was shortened by 1 base and J by 6 bases, with 9 bases between the two germline ends. The CDR3 loop reads CASSLEGGDGYTF. The CDR3 nucleotides read TGTGCCAGCAGCTTAGAAGGCGGGGATGGCTACACCTTC.

This clone was observed a handful of times. This chain connects TRBV20-1 to TRBJ1-1; D not resolved. CDR1 is DFQATT, CDR2 SNEGSKA, per germline (reference sequence). The CDR3 length is 14 residues. V was shortened by 3 bases and J by 0 bases, with 11 bases between the two germline ends. The CDR3 protein is CSASARYLNTEAFF. In DNA form, the CDR3 reads TGCAGTGCTAGTGCCAGGTACTTGAACACTGAAGCTTTCTTT.

The V call is TRBV23-1, the J call TRBJ2-7; 8 bases match TRBD2. TRBV23-1 is designated an ORF whose function remains uncertain. The V gene end was trimmed by 7 bases and the J gene end by 5 bases; junction bases not matched to a gene: 7. This CDR3 has 13 amino acids. CDR3 amino acids: CASIREGPDEQYF. CDR3 bases: TGCGCCAGCATCCGGGAGGGCCCCGACGAGCAGTACTTC.

This clone was counted a single time. The V call is TRBV30, the J call TRBJ1-2, with D unresolved. Germline V CDR1 and CDR2: GTSNPN, SVGIG (reference sequence). The CDR3 has 12 residues. Trimming took 7 bases from V and 4 from J, leaving 13 bases between them. For the CDR3, the DNA is TGTGCCTCCGACTCCCGGGGCTATGGCTACACCTTC. Translating it yields CASDSRGYGYTF.

This clone was counted once. This chain links TRBV28 with TRBJ2-1; 10 nucleotides line up with TRBD1. V was clipped by 6 bases and J by 5 bases; unmatched bases: 10. Germline loops: CDR1 MDHEN, CDR2 SYDVKM. The CDR3 has 16 amino acids. As DNA, the CDR3 is TGTGCCAGCAGATTTAGGACAGGGGGTAGGGACAATGAGCAGTTCTTC. It yields the protein CASRFRTGGRDNEQFF.

V gene TRBV6-6 combines with J gene TRBJ1-2, with 12 bases that match TRBD1. CDR3 size: 15 residues. The ends lost 5 bases at V and 4 bases at J; junction bases unmatched: 5. CDR1 and CDR2 (germline): MNHNY, SVGAGI (reference sequence). The CDR3 nucleotides are TGTGCCAGCAGTGGGACAGGGGGCACGGTCTATGGCTACACCTTC. As protein: CASSGTGGTVYGYTF.

V gene TRBV7-9 combines with J gene TRBJ2-7, with a tentative D call TRBD1 (5 bases). V was cut by 5 bases and J by 7 bases, with 24 bases left in between. Germline-derived CDR1 and CDR2 are SEHNR and FQNEAQ (reference sequence). The CDR3 runs to 16 residues. The CDR3 reads CASSTQQAGTASEQYF. CDR3 DNA: TGTGCCAGCAGCACCCAACAGGCCGGCACTGCTTCGGAGCAGTACTTC.

The chain joins TRBV6-1 to TRBJ1-2, with D hard to call. Trimming shortened V by 4 bases and J by 3 bases, and 18 bases separated the two germline ends. This CDR3 is 16 amino acids long. CDR1 and CDR2 from the germline V gene are MNHNS and SASEGT. Here the CDR3 reads CASSGGGGSVDYGYTF. The CDR3 DNA sequence: TGTGCCAGCAGTGGGGGAGGTGGATCTGTTGACTATGGCTACACCTTC.

This chain uses TRBV13 with TRBJ2-7, with TRBD1 identical over 8 bases. The V gene end was trimmed by 6 bases and the J gene end by 0 bases; junction bases not matched to a gene: 13. The germline V gene has CDR1 PRHDT and CDR2 FYEKMQ (reference sequence). The CDR3 has 17 amino acids. This CDR3 reads CASRSENRQGSSYEQYF. DNA for the CDR3: TGTGCCAGCAGATCAGAGAACCGACAGGGGAGCTCCTACGAGCAGTACTTC.

The gene calls are TRBV6-5 and TRBJ2-2; possibly TRBD1 for D (6 bases). Germline V gene sequence: CDR1 MNHEY, CDR2 SVGAGI. Between the trimmed V and J ends, which lost 2 bases and 1 base, there was a span of 11 bases. CDR3 size: 16 residues. CDR3 sequence (DNA): TGTGCCAGCAGTTACCCCCCGGGACAGAACACCGGGGAGCTGTTTTTT. Protein sequence: CASSYPPGQNTGELFF.

As regards this clone: Germline and junction disagree at one end, which may indicate a read error. The chain is built from TRBV11-3 and TRBJ1-5, with D tentatively TRBD1 (5 bases). The CDR3 has 12 amino acids. Germline CDR1 is SGHNT and CDR2 is YENEEA. The CDR3 protein is CASSRGTHLHGF. CDR3 in DNA: TGTGCCAGCAGCCGCGGGACTCATCTGCATGGTTTT.

The chain links TRBV9 to TRBJ2-5; TRBD1 aligns across 7 bases. V dropped 4 bases and J dropped 5; count of bases not matched to a gene: 8. The CDR3 is 14 residues long. Germline V lookup: CDR1 SGDLS, CDR2 YYNGEE. CDR3 residues: CASSPGTAVETQYF. The CDR3 nucleotides read TGTGCCAGCAGCCCCGGGACAGCAGTGGAGACCCAGTACTTC.

The V call is TRBV3-1 (or the pseudogene TRBV3-2), the J call TRBJ1-2; 8 bases line up with TRBD1. In germline, CDR1 is LGHDT, CDR2 YNNKEL (reference sequence). V lost 6 bases to trimming and J lost 4 bases; unmatched junction nucleotides: 7. This CDR3 comprises 14 residues. Here the CDR3 DNA reads TGTGCCAGCAGTCCCAGGACAGGGAGCTATGGCTACACCTTC. Translating gives CASSPRTGSYGYTF.

This clone showed up just once. The rearrangement links TRBV6-5 to TRBJ2-3; a weak D match, TRBD1 (6 bases). The V end was cut by 9 bases, the J end by 1 base, with 14 bases between. The CDR3 is 14 residues long. Germline values: CDR1 MNHEY, CDR2 SVGAGI. CDR3 coding DNA: TGTGCCAGTTCCCCAGGGGCCCGCACAGATACGCAGTATTTT. This gives the protein CASSPGARTDTQYF.

V gene TRBV6-5 combines with J gene TRBJ1-2; 7 nucleotides line up with TRBD1. Trimming at V came to 5 bases and at J to 4 bases, leaving 4 bases not matched to a gene. CDR1 is MNHEY and CDR2 is SVGAGI in the germline V gene. CDR3 length: 13 residues. As DNA, the CDR3 is TGTGCCAGCAGTACGGGACAGTCCTATGGCTACACCTTC. Protein: CASSTGQSYGYTF.

This clone appeared once. V is TRBV7-8 and J is TRBJ2-6; D possibly corresponds to TRBD2 (5 bases). The CDR3 has 17 residues. Trimming cost V 2 bases and J 0 bases, with 11 bases left between them. Germline loops: CDR1 SGHVS, CDR2 FQNEAQ. Written as DNA, the CDR3 is TGTGCCAGCAGCTTACTGCACGGGGTCTCTGGGGCCAACGTCCTGACTTTC. Amino acids: CASSLLHGVSGANVLTF.